This T cell receptor beta chain was profiled in a study of cytomegalovirus exposure and HLA in healthy donors. Findings and caveats of the study: It was in a later analysis that TCR association rates were seen to vary by HLA locus, highest for DRB1 and lowest for HLA-C.

As concerns this clone: The antigen is undetermined.

The CDR3 spans 15 residues. With 2 bases clipped from V and 9 bases from J, the junction kept 7 bases outside the gene matches. Per the germline V gene, CDR1 is MGHDK and CDR2 is SYGVNS. Primers for the PCR totalled 60 Vbeta and 13 Jbeta. Sequencing used immunoSEQ multiplex PCR; TCRdb keeps in-frame clones, though not all of them. The data hold 80,000 to 130,000 clones, with approximately 73% observed a single time. This receptor was obtained from a woman between 45 and 65 years old in good health and CMV-seropositive. The chain employs TRBV25-1 and TRBJ1-6; 7 bases match TRBD1. The sequenced material came from PBMCs. The CDR3 DNA follows: TGTGCCAGCAGTGAACGTACAGGGGTCGTTTCACCCCTCCACTTT. Its protein is CASSERTGVVSPLHF.